A selection of T cell receptor beta chains follows, all from one sample in a study of identical twins. TCRdb reprocessed the 5' RACE reads via MiXCR and lists one record per CDR3 protein. The data show under 900,000 distinct CDR3 sequences, with roughly an eighth seen just once and around 1.5% held by the top ten. These sequences were also reported in another study, on yellow fever vaccine responses in identical twins.

Sequencing was carried out using PBMCs. These receptors all stem from a woman in her late teens or twenties in good health. The CDR3 runs from the conserved cysteine through the conserved F or W. A D gene is named only where the DNA matches it firmly. Not all rows give a size; the values are once, few, many and, for expanded clones, a class.

V,D,size,J,CDR3,DNA
TRBV7-9,.,few,TRBJ1-2,CASSLDFAAYGYTF,TGTGCCAGCAGCTTAGATTTTGCGGCCTATGGCTACACCTTC
TRBV14,TRBD1,few,TRBJ2-1,CASSPPGQGYYNEQFF,TGTGCCAGCAGCCCACCGGGACAGGGGTACTACAATGAGCAGTTCTTC
TRBV20-1,.,.,TRBJ1-5,CSASRPGGQPQHF,TGCAGTGCTAGTCGACCGGGGGGTCAGCCCCAGCATTTT
TRBV2,TRBD2,few,TRBJ2-1,CASGLAGGLDEQFF,TGTGCCAGCGGCCTGGCGGGAGGGTTAGATGAGCAGTTCTTC
TRBV7-9,.,many,TRBJ2-7,CASSLEGRPYEQYF,TGTGCCAGCAGCTTAGAGGGGAGGCCCTACGAGCAGTACTTC
TRBV27,TRBD2,few,TRBJ2-3,CASTLTSGSFPDTQYF,TGTGCCAGCACGCTCACTAGCGGGAGTTTTCCAGATACGCAGTATTTT
TRBV3-1,.,.,TRBJ2-7,CASSHSLSYEQYF,TGTGCCAGCAGCCACAGTCTTTCCTACGAGCAGTACTTC
TRBV15,.,few,TRBJ2-2,CATRRDPNTGELFF,TGTGCCACCAGACGGGACCCGAACACCGGGGAGCTGTTTTTT
TRBV27,TRBD2,.,TRBJ2-7,CASKTAGPNTYEQYF,TGTGCCAGCAAGACAGCGGGACCAAACACCTACGAGCAGTACTTC
TRBV7-2,TRBD2,few,TRBJ2-7,CASSLSGTIHEQYF,TGTGCCAGCAGCCTCTCCGGGACTATCCACGAGCAGTACTTC
TRBV11-2,TRBD2,few,TRBJ2-3,CASSWGLAGTDTQYF,TGTGCCAGCAGCTGGGGACTAGCGGGCACAGATACGCAGTATTTT
TRBV20-1,.,.,TRBJ1-1,CSARDLDYKVTEAFF,TGCAGTGCTAGAGATCTCGATTATAAGGTCACTGAAGCTTTCTTT
TRBV6-5,.,many,TRBJ2-1,CASRFFNEQFF,TGTGCCAGCAGGTTTTTCAATGAGCAGTTCTTC
TRBV7-9,.,.,TRBJ2-7,CASSFQYYEQYF,TGTGCCAGCAGCTTCCAGTACTACGAGCAGTACTTC
TRBV11-2,.,few,TRBJ1-1,CASSFNRAMNTEAFF,TGTGCCAGCAGCTTCAACAGAGCTATGAACACTGAAGCTTTCTTT
TRBV5-1,.,few,TRBJ1-2,CASSLGSGGSFGYTF,TGCGCCAGCAGCTTGGGCAGCGGCGGGAGTTTTGGCTACACCTTC
TRBV29-1,.,few,TRBJ1-1,CSAPKQGRAFF,TGCAGCGCGCCGAAACAGGGACGGGCTTTCTTT
TRBV24-1,TRBD2,few,TRBJ2-1,CATSDSRLADNSYNEQFF,TGTGCCACCAGTGATTCCCGACTAGCGGACAACTCCTACAATGAGCAGTTCTTC
TRBV11-2,.,.,TRBJ2-1,CASSLVQDEQFF,TGTGCCAGCAGCTTAGTTCAGGATGAGCAGTTCTTC
TRBV5-1,.,few,TRBJ2-1,CASSKGGQPYNEQFF,TGCGCCAGCAGCAAAGGTGGACAGCCCTACAATGAGCAGTTCTTC
TRBV7-9,.,few,TRBJ1-1,CASSLGIHNTEAFF,TGTGCCAGCAGCTTAGGGATCCATAACACTGAAGCTTTCTTT
TRBV15,.,many,TRBJ1-1,CATSRDGDEAFF,TGTGCCACCAGCAGAGATGGGGATGAAGCTTTCTTT
TRBV12-3/TRBV12-4,.,.,TRBJ2-5,CASRLEGETQYF,TGTGCCAGCCGACTAGAGGGGGAGACCCAGTACTTC
TRBV20-1,.,few,TRBJ2-5,CSASPDAGSWETQYF,TGCAGTGCTAGTCCGGACGCCGGTTCCTGGGAGACCCAGTACTTC
TRBV2,.,many,TRBJ2-1,CASSEGLYNEQFF,TGTGCCAGCAGTGAGGGGCTCTACAATGAGCAGTTCTTC
TRBV28,TRBD2,.,TRBJ2-1,CASSFLGTSGSWNDEQFF,TGTGCCAGCAGTTTCCTGGGGACTAGCGGGAGTTGGAACGATGAGCAGTTCTTC
TRBV29-1,.,.,TRBJ2-1,CSGRGPLSYNGQFF,TGCAGCGGGAGGGGACCCCTCTCCTACAATGGGCAGTTCTTC
TRBV12-3/TRBV12-4,TRBD2,few,TRBJ2-1,CASSRTSGNEQFF,TGTGCCAGCAGCCGGACTAGCGGCAATGAGCAGTTCTTC
TRBV9,.,few,TRBJ1-1,CASSVVGGGTEAFF,TGTGCCAGCAGCGTAGTGGGGGGGGGCACTGAAGCTTTCTTT
TRBV18,TRBD2,.,TRBJ2-1,CASSPTRLAAGVNEQFF,TGTGCCAGCTCACCCACCAGACTAGCGGCAGGGGTTAATGAGCAGTTCTTC
TRBV12-3/TRBV12-4,.,many,TRBJ2-1,CASGPGSSYNEQFF,TGTGCCAGCGGCCCCGGGAGCTCCTACAATGAGCAGTTCTTC
TRBV12-3/TRBV12-4,TRBD1,.,TRBJ1-5,CASSSQEGANQPQHF,TGTGCCAGCAGTTCCCAAGAGGGGGCCAATCAGCCCCAGCATTTT
TRBV12-3/TRBV12-4,TRBD2,.,TRBJ2-3,CASSTSVTSTDTQYF,TGTGCCAGCAGTACTAGCGTCACTAGCACAGATACGCAGTATTTT
TRBV7-3,TRBD1,.,TRBJ2-7,CASSLTGTGFHEQYF,TGTGCCAGCAGCTTAACCGGGACAGGGTTCCACGAGCAGTACTTC
TRBV6-1,TRBD2,few,TRBJ2-2,CASHLRTSATGELFF,TGTGCCAGCCATCTCCGGACTAGCGCCACCGGGGAGCTGTTTTTT
TRBV5-1,.,.,TRBJ2-1,CASSLRTERNEQFF,TGCGCCAGCAGCCTACGGACAGAGAGAAATGAGCAGTTCTTC
TRBV29-1,.,.,TRBJ2-5,CSVDSGGASETQYF,TGCAGCGTTGATTCCGGGGGCGCTTCAGAGACCCAGTACTTC
TRBV5-5,.,.,TRBJ2-6,CASSPGLLVGSGANVLTF,TGTGCCAGCAGCCCGGGCCTCCTAGTGGGCTCTGGGGCCAACGTCCTGACTTTC
TRBV4-2,TRBD1,few,TRBJ1-5,CASSPLQGARPQHF,TGTGCCAGCAGCCCCCTACAGGGGGCGAGGCCCCAGCATTTT
TRBV12-3/TRBV12-4,TRBD2,many,TRBJ2-7,CASSLAGLAGASYEQYF,TGTGCCAGCAGTTTAGCGGGACTAGCGGGAGCGTCCTACGAGCAGTACTTC
TRBV10-2,.,few,TRBJ1-5,CASSDWGNSNQPQHF,TGCGCCAGCAGTGATTGGGGGAATAGCAATCAGCCCCAGCATTTT
TRBV9,.,.,TRBJ1-2,CASSVDSQDYGYTF,TGTGCCAGCAGCGTAGACTCCCAGGACTATGGCTACACCTTC
TRBV3-1,TRBD1,many,TRBJ1-2,CASSLEGTGNYGYTF,TGTGCCAGCAGTCTGGAGGGGACAGGAAACTATGGCTACACCTTC
TRBV6-4,.,.,TRBJ2-3,CASSDSPGSTDTQYF,TGTGCCAGCAGTGACTCCCCCGGGAGCACAGATACGCAGTATTTT
TRBV19,TRBD1,.,TRBJ2-5,CASSIDRGHETQYF,TGTGCCAGTAGTATCGACAGGGGGCACGAGACCCAGTACTTC
TRBV29-1,.,few,TRBJ2-2,CSAPGRTGELFF,TGCAGCGCCCCGGGCCGCACCGGGGAGCTGTTTTTT
TRBV4-1,TRBD1,many,TRBJ2-1,CASSQATGTGFFNEQFF,TGCGCCAGCAGCCAAGCCACCGGGACAGGGTTCTTCAATGAGCAGTTCTTC
TRBV6-5,.,few,TRBJ2-7,CASTSGVGEQYF,TGTGCCAGCACTTCAGGGGTAGGCGAGCAGTACTTC
TRBV4-1,.,few,TRBJ2-1,CASSQVSRNEQFF,TGCGCCAGCAGCCAAGTGTCCAGGAATGAGCAGTTCTTC
TRBV6-1,.,.,TRBJ1-1,CASSVQGRGGLSEAFF,TGTGCCAGCAGTGTTCAAGGGAGGGGGGGTTTAAGTGAAGCTTTCTTT
TRBV10-3,TRBD1,.,TRBJ2-1,CAISYRGDNEQFF,TGTGCCATCAGTTACAGGGGAGACAATGAGCAGTTCTTC
TRBV24-1,TRBD2,.,TRBJ2-5,CATSDLTSGKETQYF,TGTGCCACCAGTGATTTAACCAGCGGGAAAGAGACCCAGTACTTC
TRBV12-3/TRBV12-4,TRBD1,many,TRBJ1-1,CASSPRDRGYNTEAFF,TGTGCCAGCAGTCCCCGGGACAGGGGGTATAACACTGAAGCTTTCTTT
TRBV10-3,.,few,TRBJ2-3,CATGQGGGDTQYF,TGTGCCACCGGACAGGGAGGGGGAGATACGCAGTATTTT
TRBV7-2,TRBD1,.,TRBJ2-7,CASSLSGTVSYEQYF,TGTGCCAGCAGCTTATCTGGGACAGTCTCCTACGAGCAGTACTTC
TRBV10-1,TRBD1,few,TRBJ2-5,CASSASTGEETQYF,TGCGCCAGCAGTGCTTCGACAGGGGAAGAGACCCAGTACTTC
TRBV4-1,.,few,TRBJ2-7,CASSQEASLREQYF,TGCGCCAGCAGCCAAGAAGCGTCCCTTCGCGAGCAGTACTTC
TRBV5-1,.,.,TRBJ2-3,CASSGMSPDTQYF,TGCGCCAGCAGCGGAATGAGTCCAGATACGCAGTATTTT